Each of the 25 T cell receptor beta chains below was sequenced from the same sample in a study of PD-1 blockade in mismatch repair-deficient tumors. Sequenced by immunoSEQ multiplex PCR; TCRdb stores in-frame clones only, minus some. Altogether approximately 60,000 clones are present, around 89% being singletons, with the ten largest covering roughly 13%. The input for sequencing was peripheral blood, taken 52 weeks after starting pembrolizumab. The receptors were gathered from an adult with mismatch repair-deficient cancer.

The chain joins TRBV27 to TRBJ1-2; no reliable D call. V dropped 6 bases and J dropped 4 bases, with 12 bases sitting between them. CDR1 and CDR2 from the germline V gene are MNHEY and SMNVEV (reference sequence). The CDR3 runs to 13 residues. CDR3 region: CASSPGLSYGYTF. The DNA for the CDR3 is TGTGCCAGCAGCCCCGGGCTGAGCTATGGCTACACCTTC.

The chain employs TRBV30 and TRBJ2-1, with D hard to call. Trimming stripped 3 bases from V and 4 bases from J, with 13 bases between. CDR1 and CDR2 from the germline V gene are GTSNPN and SVGIG (reference sequence). CDR3 length equals 14 residues. DNA for the CDR3: TGTGCCTGGAGATCCCCGGATCTATACAATGAGCAGTTCTTC. This encodes CAWRSPDLYNEQFF.

V usage is TRBV27 and J usage is TRBJ2-1; TRBD2 aligns across 7 bases. This CDR3 is built from 16 residues. V trimming: 4 bases; J trimming: 0 bases; junction bases outside the gene matches: 6. Germline V lookup: CDR1 MNHEY, CDR2 SMNVEV (reference sequence). The DNA for the CDR3 is TGTGCCAGCAGTTCACTAGCGTCCTTCTCCTACAATGAGCAGTTCTTC. Translating gives CASSSLASFSYNEQFF.

The CDR3 region has the DNA TGTGCCAGCAGTATGGACAGGGAAGAGACCCAGTACTTC. Its protein is CASSMDREETQYF. This rearrangement joins TRBV28 to TRBJ2-5, with 8 bases identical to TRBD1. This CDR3 has 13 amino acids. CDR1 is MDHEN and CDR2 is SYDVKM in the germline V gene. V was pared by 5 bases and J by 3 bases, with 2 bases of the junction left unmatched.

The chain carries TRBV5-1 and TRBJ2-5, with TRBD1 as a possible D gene (7 bases). V lost 0 bases and J 5 bases, leaving 17 bases between the germline ends. CDR1 and CDR2 from the germline V gene are SGHRS and YFSETQ. The CDR3 spans 16 residues. CDR3: CASSLAVEGATETQYF. CDR3 coding DNA: TGCGCCAGCAGCTTGGCCGTGGAGGGGGCAACTGAGACCCAGTACTTC.

The chain uses TRBV5-6 and TRBJ1-1, with 7 bases matching TRBD1. V dropped 2 bases and J dropped 8; count of bases not matched to a gene: 6. Germline CDR1 SGHDT, CDR2 YYEEEE. The CDR3 runs to 13 residues. CDR3 amino acids: CASSFLGGAEAFF. CDR3 DNA: TGTGCCAGCAGCTTTTTAGGGGGCGCCGAAGCTTTCTTT.

The rearrangement links TRBV6-5 to TRBJ2-3; D call uncertain. CDR1 MNHEY and CDR2 SVGAGI come from the germline V gene. The V end lost 7 bases, the J end lost 2 bases, and 13 bases lay between the germline ends. The CDR3 is made up of 14 amino acids. Here the CDR3 DNA reads TGTGCCAGCAAACCCCGGACCCTCACAGATACGCAGTATTTT. Amino acid sequence: CASKPRTLTDTQYF.

The chain joins TRBV6-5 to TRBJ2-7; D unclear. The germline CDR1 and CDR2 sequences are MNHEY and SVGAGI. V lost 0 bases to trimming and J lost 7 bases, with 16 bases between them. CDR3 length: 15 amino acids. The CDR3 region is CASSYSASYTTEQYF. The CDR3, as DNA: TGTGCCAGCAGTTACTCGGCCAGCTATACTACGGAGCAGTACTTC.

The genes are TRBV29-1 and TRBJ2-1, with 10 bases that match TRBD2. Looked up from germline, CDR1 is SQVTM and CDR2 is ANQGSEA. This CDR3 is 14 amino acids long. Unmatched junction bases numbered 9, after V lost 3 bases and J lost 10 bases. The chain's CDR3 is CSVESGLAGVEQFF. In nucleotides, the CDR3 is TGCAGCGTTGAGTCCGGGCTAGCGGGAGTAGAGCAGTTCTTC.

This chain links TRBV7-9 with TRBJ2-7; 13 bases fit TRBD2. The ends lost 5 bases at V and 4 bases at J; junction bases unmatched: 5. Germline loops: CDR1 SEHNR, CDR2 FQNEAQ (reference sequence). The length of the CDR3 is 15 residues. The CDR3 spells CASSPRTSGSYEQYF. As DNA, the CDR3 is TGTGCCAGCAGCCCTAGGACTAGCGGGAGTTACGAGCAGTACTTC.

The rearrangement links TRBV29-1 to TRBJ2-1; D ambiguous. Trimming pared 3 bases from V and 6 bases from J, leaving 12 bases between. The CDR3 is 13 amino acids. CDR1 is SQVTM, CDR2 ANQGSEA, per germline. For the CDR3, the DNA is TGCAGCGTTGAGGGCCTAGTAGTCAATGAGCAGTTCTTC. Amino acid sequence: CSVEGLVVNEQFF.

The chain uses TRBV30 and TRBJ2-1; 10 nucleotides line up with TRBD2. J was trimmed by 8 bases and V by 6 bases; bases with no gene match: 10. CDR1 GTSNPN and CDR2 SVGIG come from the germline V gene (reference sequence). There are 14 residues in the CDR3. Written as DNA, the CDR3 is TGTGCCTGTACATCAATAGCGGGAGGATATGAGCAGTTCTTC. Translation gives CACTSIAGGYEQFF.

V and J are TRBV7-9 and TRBJ2-7; 10 bases agree with TRBD2. The CDR3 is 15 residues long. Germline trimming cut 7 bases from V and 3 bases from J; bases unmatched to any gene: 9. Germline V gene data show CDR1 as SEHNR and CDR2 as FQNEAQ (reference sequence). The chain's CDR3 is CASTSSGGDFYEQYF. The CDR3 DNA sequence: TGTGCCAGCACTTCTAGCGGGGGAGACTTCTACGAGCAGTACTTC.

The chain has TRBV4-3 and TRBJ2-5, with D unclear. The CDR3 has 15 amino acids. The germline gives CDR1 LGHNA, CDR2 YSLEER. V lost 0 bases to trimming and J lost 5 bases, with 13 bases between them. In nucleotides, the CDR3 is TGCGCCAGCAGCCAAGATCGTCAATCATACGAGACCCAGTACTTC. Translation: CASSQDRQSYETQYF.

This chain uses TRBV19 with TRBJ2-7, with D possibly being TRBD2 (6 bases). The length of the CDR3 is 15 residues. Germline V lookup: CDR1 LNHDA, CDR2 SQIVND (reference sequence). Deletions cut 6 bases from V and 3 bases from J, with 18 bases between. CDR3 residues: CASRVSGVLGYEQYF. The CDR3 DNA reads as TGTGCCAGTAGAGTTTCGGGGGTTTTAGGCTACGAGCAGTACTTC.

The chain links TRBV28 to TRBJ2-1; 11 nucleotides align to TRBD2. J lost 0 bases, V lost 2 bases, and 3 bases had no gene match. Germline CDR1 reads MDHEN; CDR2 reads SYDVKM. This CDR3 spans 17 amino acids. For the CDR3, the DNA is TGTGCCAGCAGTTTACCCACTAGCGGGAGCTCCTACAATGAGCAGTTCTTC. Translation: CASSLPTSGSSYNEQFF. Drawing the rest from reference TRBV28 and TRBJ2-1, the complete variable domain is DVKVTQSSRYLVKRTGEKVFLECVQDMDHENMFWYRQDPGLGLRLIYFSYDVKMKEKGDIPEGYSVSREKKERFSLILESASTNQTSMYLCASSLPTSGSSYNEQFFGPGTRLTVL.

This chain's CDR3 is CASSLFGPSGADEQFF. The CDR3 DNA follows: TGTGCCAGCAGCTTATTTGGCCCAAGTGGGGCCGATGAGCAGTTCTTC. V is TRBV11-2 and J is TRBJ2-1; D might be TRBD1 (5 bases). Germline V gene sequence: CDR1 SGHAT, CDR2 FQNNGV. The CDR3 has 16 amino acids. Trimming left V 2 bases short and J 8 bases short, with 19 bases between.

This sequence joins TRBV5-1 and TRBJ2-1; 9 bases align to TRBD2. CDR3 length: 21 amino acids. Per the germline V gene, CDR1 is SGHRS and CDR2 is YFSETQ. V dropped 3 bases and J dropped 3; count of bases not matched to a gene: 22. In DNA form, the CDR3 reads TGCGCCAGCAGCTCCCCGCCGGAGTTAGGGGGAATACTAGCGGGCTACAATGAGCAGTTCTTC. Translating gives CASSSPPELGGILAGYNEQFF.

This sequence joins TRBV2 and TRBJ2-1; D is unclear. Per germline, CDR1 SNHLY and CDR2 FYNNEI. V was trimmed by 1 base and J by 6 bases, leaving 16 bases between them. The CDR3 spans 16 residues. The CDR3 DNA follows: TGTGCCAGCAGTGAAGGTATAGGGTACAGTTTCAATGAGCAGTTCTTC. Its translation: CASSEGIGYSFNEQFF.

The rearrangement links TRBV10-1 to TRBJ2-2; D remains ambiguous. Trimming took off 0 bases at V and 0 bases at J, with 5 bases between the two ends. The CDR3 covers 15 residues. The germline gives CDR1 WNHNN, CDR2 SYGVQD (reference sequence). CDR3 amino acids: CASSESRPNTGELFF. In DNA, the CDR3 is TGCGCCAGCAGTGAGTCTCGCCCGAACACCGGGGAGCTGTTTTTT.

The V gene is TRBV7-2, the J gene TRBJ2-5; perhaps D is TRBD1 or TRBD2 (6 bases each). Germline loops: CDR1 SGHTA, CDR2 FQGNSA. V dropped 4 bases and J dropped 9 bases, with 18 bases sitting between them. CDR3 length equals 14 residues. The CDR3 loop reads CASSSIGGYGAQYF. CDR3 sequence (DNA): TGTGCCAGCAGCTCCATAGGGGGGTACGGGGCCCAGTACTTC. The variable domain in full, completed from reference TRBV7-2 and TRBJ2-5, reads GAGVSQSPSNKVTEKGKDVELRCDPISGHTALYWYRQSLGQGLEFLIYFQGNSAPDKSGLPSDRFSAERTGGSVSTLTIQRTQQEDSAVYLCASSSIGGYGAQYFGPGTRLLVL.

This chain links TRBV4-1 with TRBJ2-5, with a tentative D call TRBD2 (5 bases). The length of the CDR3 is 15 residues. The germline gives CDR1 MGHRA, CDR2 YSYEKL. V was trimmed by 0 bases and J by 2 bases, leaving 10 bases between them. The CDR3, as DNA: TGCGCCAGCAGCCAAGATAGTAGCGTACAAGAGACCCAGTACTTC. It yields the protein CASSQDSSVQETQYF.

This rearrangement joins TRBV2 to TRBJ2-4; D is ambiguous. The germline CDR1 and CDR2 sequences are SNHLY and FYNNEI. This CDR3 has 15 residues. Trimming took 2 bases from V and 5 from J, leaving 13 bases between them. CDR3 in amino acids: CASSESSATQNIQYF. The CDR3 coding sequence is TGTGCCAGCAGTGAATCATCGGCCACGCAAAACATTCAGTACTTC.

CDR3 DNA: TGTGCCAGTAGTGCTAGCGGCTTCTACAATGAGCAGTTCTTC. Its translation: CASSASGFYNEQFF. The chain has TRBV19 and TRBJ2-1; 7 positions agree with TRBD2. V lost 5 bases and J lost 3; bases outside the gene matches: 4. Germline V gene sequence: CDR1 LNHDA, CDR2 SQIVND (reference sequence). The CDR3 runs 14 residues.

The chain uses TRBV5-1 and TRBJ2-5; possible D gene TRBD1, 7 bases. V was shortened by 4 bases and J by 2 bases, with 12 bases between the two germline ends. This CDR3 region has 14 residues. CDR1 is SGHRS, CDR2 YFSETQ, per germline. CDR3 sequence: CASSPGGRQETQYF. The CDR3 nucleotides read TGCGCCAGCAGCCCAGGGGGGAGACAAGAGACCCAGTACTTC.